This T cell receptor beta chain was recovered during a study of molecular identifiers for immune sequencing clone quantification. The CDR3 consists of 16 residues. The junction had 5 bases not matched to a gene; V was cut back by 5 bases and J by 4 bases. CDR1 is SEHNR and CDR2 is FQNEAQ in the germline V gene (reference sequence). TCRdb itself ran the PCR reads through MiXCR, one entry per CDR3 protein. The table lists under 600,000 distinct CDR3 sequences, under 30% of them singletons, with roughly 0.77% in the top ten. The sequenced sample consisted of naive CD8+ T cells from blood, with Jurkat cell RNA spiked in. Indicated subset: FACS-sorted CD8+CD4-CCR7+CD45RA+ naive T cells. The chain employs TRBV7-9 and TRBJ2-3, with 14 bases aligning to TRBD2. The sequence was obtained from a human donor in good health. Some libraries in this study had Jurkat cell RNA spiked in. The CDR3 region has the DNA TGTGCCAGCAGCCCGTGGACTAGCGGGAGGCCAGATACGCAGTATTTT. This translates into CASSPWTSGRPDTQYF.